This T cell receptor beta chain comes out of a study of blood T cells in healthy people across ages. Study-wide results and caveats: Bulk PBMC profiling left naive and antigen-experienced comparisons inconclusive. When set beside aged donors, long-lived donors presented more naive CD4+ cells and higher diversity.

Using a J-beta primer mix together with a sample-barcoded 5' primer, a second PCR was run for about 7 to 12 cycles. MiXCR, run by TCRdb on the 5' RACE reads, gives a single entry per CDR3 protein. Altogether around 1,500,000 distinct CDR3 sequences are present, roughly 27% being singletons, with the ten largest covering 7.7%. Every donor contributed approximately 10 milliliters of peripheral blood by blood draw. This clonotype occurred a few times. Its target is unknown. Per the germline V gene, CDR1 is SNHLY and CDR2 is FYNNEI. This CDR3 is 14 amino acids long. V was pared by 7 bases and J by 8 bases, with 20 bases between.

The sample consisted of blood. The source of this sequence is a woman in her thirties in good health. The chain couples TRBV2 to TRBJ1-2; D may be TRBD1 (5 bases). CDR3 in DNA: TGTGCCAGCACCGGGCAGGGCTTGGGGCTGGGCTACACCTTC. Translating gives CASTGQGLGLGYTF.